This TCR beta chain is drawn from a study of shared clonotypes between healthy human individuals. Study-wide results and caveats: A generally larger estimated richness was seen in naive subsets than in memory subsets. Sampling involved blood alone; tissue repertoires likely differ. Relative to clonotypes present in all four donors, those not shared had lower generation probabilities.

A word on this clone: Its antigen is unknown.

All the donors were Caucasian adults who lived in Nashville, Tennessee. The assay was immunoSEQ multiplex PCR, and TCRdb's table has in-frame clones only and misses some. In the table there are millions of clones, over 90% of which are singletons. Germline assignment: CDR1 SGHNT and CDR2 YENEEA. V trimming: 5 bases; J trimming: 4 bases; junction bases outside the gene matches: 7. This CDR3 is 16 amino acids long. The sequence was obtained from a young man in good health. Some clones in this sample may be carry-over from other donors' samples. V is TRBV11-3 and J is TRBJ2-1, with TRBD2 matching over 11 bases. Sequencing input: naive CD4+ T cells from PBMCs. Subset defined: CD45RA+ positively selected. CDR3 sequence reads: CASSLRGTSGYNEQFF. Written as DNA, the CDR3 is TGTGCCAGCAGCCTCAGGGGGACTAGCGGATACAATGAGCAGTTCTTC.